Following are 8 T cell receptor beta chains from one sample sequenced in a study of CD8 T cells in ankylosing spondylitis. Antigens of these TCRs are unknown. TCRdb processed the 5' RACE reads anew with MiXCR; each CDR3 protein has one entry. The data show about 800,000 distinct CDR3 sequences, 12% seen once. Overall study results and limits: For ankylosing spondylitis blood, a TCR beta motif of 7 or 8 highly homologous variants appeared characteristic.

Sequencing used blood, either unsorted or a sorted T cell fraction (not recorded which). Receptors were obtained from a male donor with ankylosing spondylitis.

The gene calls are TRBV4-1 and TRBJ1-6; D is unclear. The CDR3 consists of 14 residues. Trimming cost V 3 bases and J 3 bases, with 6 bases left between them. CDR1 is MGHRA, CDR2 YSYEKL, per germline. The CDR3 reads CASSHHNYNSPLHF. The DNA for the CDR3 is TGCGCCAGCAGCCACCACAACTATAATTCACCCCTCCACTTT.

This clonotype was seen more than once but under ten times. The chain uses TRBV14 and TRBJ1-6; D gene uncertain. Trimming took 4 bases from V and 10 from J, leaving 11 bases between them. CDR3 length equals 13 residues. Germline V CDR1 and CDR2: SGHDN, FVKESK. The CDR3 here is CASSLKEGSPLHF. CDR3 coding DNA: TGTGCCAGCAGCCTTAAGGAAGGCTCACCCCTCCACTTT.

The chain links TRBV7-2 to TRBJ2-1; 7 positions agree with TRBD1. CDR1 is SGHTA and CDR2 is FQGNSA in the germline V gene. CDR3 length: 15 amino acids. With V trimmed by 5 bases and J by 5 bases, 9 bases remained unmatched. In nucleotides, the CDR3 is TGTGCCAGCAGCCCATACCACAGGGGCAACAATGAGCAGTTCTTC. It is translated as CASSPYHRGNNEQFF.

V is TRBV12-3 or TRBV12-4 and J is TRBJ1-3, with D possibly matching TRBD1 (6 bases). V lost 3 bases to trimming and J lost 1 base, with 10 bases between them. This CDR3 spans 15 amino acids. CDR3 region: CASSFNRASGNTIYF. The CDR3, as DNA: TGTGCCAGCAGTTTCAACAGGGCTTCTGGAAACACCATATATTTT.

This clonotype was seen many times. V gene TRBV7-2 combines with J gene TRBJ2-5; D gene unclear. Germline V gene data show CDR1 as SGHTA and CDR2 as FQGNSA. This CDR3 contains 14 residues. The germline V and J ends were trimmed by 2 bases and 4 bases, with 11 bases remaining between them. The CDR3 DNA reads as TGTGCCAGCAGCTTATACGGGCGCGGAGAGACCCAGTACTTC. It encodes CASSLYGRGETQYF.

This clonotype came up many times. V and J are TRBV5-1 and TRBJ1-1; D unclear. Trimming stripped 0 bases from V and 0 bases from J, with 9 bases between. Germline V gene sequence: CDR1 SGHRS, CDR2 YFSETQ. CDR3 size: 15 residues. DNA for the CDR3: TGCGCCAGCAGCTTGGCTCGGCAGCTGAACACTGAAGCTTTCTTT. It yields the protein CASSLARQLNTEAFF.

The chain is built from TRBV5-1 and TRBJ1-1; D might be TRBD1 (5 bases). The CDR3 has 14 residues. In germline, CDR1 is SGHRS, CDR2 YFSETQ. Trimming cost V 0 bases and J 3 bases, with 9 bases left between them. DNA of the CDR3: TGCGCCAGCAGCTTGGCGGGGACGGACACTGAAGCTTTCTTT. Translation: CASSLAGTDTEAFF.

This clonotype has a count of ten or more. The J gene is TRBJ2-3, the V gene TRBV7-2, with D perhaps matching TRBD2 (5 bases). The CDR3 totals 14 residues. Germline values: CDR1 SGHTA, CDR2 FQGNSA. V lost 5 bases to trimming and J lost 4 bases, with 13 bases between them. The CDR3 bases are TGTGCCAGCAGCACTCAGGCCGGGGCAGATACGCAGTATTTT. Protein product: CASSTQAGADTQYF.